This T cell receptor (beta chain) was captured in a study of STAT5B mutations in CD4+ large granular lymphocyte leukemia. Notes on the study in general: The CD4+ versus CD8+ T-LGLL clonality difference may reflect limited sample size. 25% of private leukemic clonotypes occurred rarely in other patients' non-leukemic repertoires. CD4-sorted patient repertoires seemed more clonal than healthy CD4+ repertoires.

This table comes from immunoSEQ multiplex PCR, and its TCRdb copy is limited to in-frame clones, with some not included. The sample holds under 40,000 clones; around 70% are singletons and the top ten take roughly 0.47%. Of note for this clone: What it recognizes is unknown.

CDR1 and CDR2 (germline): GTSNPN, SVGIG (reference sequence). V lost 4 bases, J lost 7 bases, and 8 bases stayed unmatched. The CDR3 totals 15 residues. The sequencing sample was made of CD4+ T cells from blood buffy coats. This TCR was sampled from a human donor in good health. The V gene is TRBV30, the J gene TRBJ1-5; 12 bases align to TRBD1. CDR3 sequence (DNA): TGTGCCTGGAATTTACCCGGGACAGGGGGCCAGCCCCAGCATTTT. Its translation is CAWNLPGTGGQPQHF. Full variable domain (rest looked up from reference TRBV30 and TRBJ1-5): SQTIHQWPATLVQPVGSPLSLECTVEGTSNPNLYWYRQAAGRGLQLLFYSVGIGQISSEVPQNLSASRPQDRQFILSSKKLLLSDSGFYLCAWNLPGTGGQPQHFGDGTRLSIL.